This T cell receptor (beta chain) was recovered during a study of CD8 T cells in ankylosing spondylitis. Study findings and constraints: Seven to nine highly homologous variants made up a TCR beta motif that seemed to typify ankylosing spondylitis blood. Disease-linked clones reportedly concentrated significantly in matched ankylosing spondylitis synovial fluid.

The trim removed 6 bases at V and 0 bases at J, leaving 9 bases unmatched. CDR1 and CDR2 from the germline V gene are DFQATT and SNEGSKA (reference sequence). The CDR3 sequence is 16 residues long. This clonotype was seen a few times. The target antigen is unknown. Library preparation for TCR beta used quantitative 5'-RACE with molecular barcodes. One entry per CDR3 protein, called by TCRdb with MiXCR from the 5' RACE reads. The table lists approximately 440,000 distinct CDR3 sequences, roughly 17% of them singletons. The sequencing input was blood, either unsorted or a sorted T cell fraction (not recorded which). This clonotype originated in a male donor with ankylosing spondylitis. This sequence joins TRBV20-1 and TRBJ2-2; 8 bases align to TRBD2. CDR3 amino acids: CSARLSGSSNTGELFF. The CDR3 nucleotides are TGCAGTGCGAGACTAAGCGGGAGCTCGAACACCGGGGAGCTGTTTTTT.